This TCR beta chain was profiled in a study of blood T cell repertoires in COVID-19. Assay used: immunoSEQ multiplex PCR; TCRdb lists only in-frame clones, some missing. The sample yields about 380,000 clones, about 87% seen once. CDR3 length: 14 residues. Trimming shortened V by 8 bases and J by 7 bases, and 15 bases separated the two germline ends. The germline V gene has CDR1 LNHDA and CDR2 SQIVND (reference sequence). The specimen sequenced was PBMCs or T cells enriched from blood (not recorded which). This sequence joins TRBV19 and TRBJ2-6; TRBD1 might be the D (6 bases). The receptor's source is a man aged 30 to 39 who had recovered from COVID-19. CDR3: CASDEQGSANVLTF. The DNA of the CDR3 is TGTGCCAGTGATGAACAGGGTTCCGCCAACGTCCTGACTTTC.